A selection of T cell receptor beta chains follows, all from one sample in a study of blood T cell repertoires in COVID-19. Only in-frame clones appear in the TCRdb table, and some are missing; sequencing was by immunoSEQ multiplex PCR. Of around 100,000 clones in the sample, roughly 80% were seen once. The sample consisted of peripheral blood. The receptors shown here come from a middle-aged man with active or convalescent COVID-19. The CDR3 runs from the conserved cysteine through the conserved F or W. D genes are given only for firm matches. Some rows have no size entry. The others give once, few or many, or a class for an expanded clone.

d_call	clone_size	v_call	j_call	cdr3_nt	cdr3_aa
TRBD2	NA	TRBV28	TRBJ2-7	TGTGCCAGCAGCTCCCCGGGACTAGCGGTCTCCTACGAGCAGTACTTC	CASSSPGLAVSYEQYF
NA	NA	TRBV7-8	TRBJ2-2	TGTGCCAGCAGCCCCAGACCGAGGTTGAATACCGGGGAGCTGTTTTTT	CASSPRPRLNTGELFF
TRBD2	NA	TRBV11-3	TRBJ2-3	TGTGCCAGCAGCTTGGGACTAGCGGGGTGGGGGACGCAGTATTTT	CASSLGLAGWGTQYF
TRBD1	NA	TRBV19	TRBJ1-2	TGTGCCGTCAGCCTTCTCGGGACAGATTATGGCTACACCTTC	CAVSLLGTDYGYTF
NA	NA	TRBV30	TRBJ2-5	TGTGCCTGGAGTGGGGAGATTCGGGAGACCCAGTACTTC	CAWSGEIRETQYF
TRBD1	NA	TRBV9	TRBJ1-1	TGTGCCAGCAGCGTAGGGACAGGGACCGACGGCACTGAAGCTTTCTTT	CASSVGTGTDGTEAFF
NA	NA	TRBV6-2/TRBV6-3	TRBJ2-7	TGTGCCAGCAGTTACGGGCACCGGCAGGATGAGCAGTACTTC	CASSYGHRQDEQYF
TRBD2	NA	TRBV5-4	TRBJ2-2	TGTGCCAGCAGCTTCACTCCGGGAGGAACCACCGGGGAGCTGTTTTTT	CASSFTPGGTTGELFF
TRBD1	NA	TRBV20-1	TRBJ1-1	TGCAGTGCTAGGGACAGGGACGCTTTCTTT	CSARDRDAFF
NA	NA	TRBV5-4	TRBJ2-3	TGTGCCAGCAGCCCGGGAGCTAGCACAGATACGCAGTATTTT	CASSPGASTDTQYF
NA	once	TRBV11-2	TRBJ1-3	TGTGCCAGCAGCGGTACAGGGCCTGGAAACACCATATATTTT	CASSGTGPGNTIYF
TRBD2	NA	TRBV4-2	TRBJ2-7	TGTGCCAGCAGCCAAGATCTAGCGGGAGGATACGAGCAGTACTTC	CASSQDLAGGYEQYF
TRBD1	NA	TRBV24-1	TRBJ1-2	TGTGCCACCAGTGATGTGGGACAGGGGAAGGGTAACTATGGCTACACCTTC	CATSDVGQGKGNYGYTF
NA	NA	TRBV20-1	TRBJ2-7	TGCAGTGCTAGAGATTCGGGCGAGCAGTACTTC	CSARDSGEQYF
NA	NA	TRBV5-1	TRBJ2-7	TGCGCCAGCAGCTTGAGGACGGGGGGCGCGAACGAGCAGTACTTC	CASSLRTGGANEQYF
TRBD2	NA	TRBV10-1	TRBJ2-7	TGCGCCAGCAGTGACCACGGGGGGGCCGAGCAGTACTTC	CASSDHGGAEQYF
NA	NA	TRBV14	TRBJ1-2	TGTGCCAGCAGCCAAGATCGGGGGTCCTATGGCTACACCTTC	CASSQDRGSYGYTF